This TCR beta chain was captured in a study of siplizumab effects on memory and regulatory T cells. With regard to this clone: Its antigen is undetermined.

Whole-study findings and limits: Researchers did not confirm the suppressive function of proliferating Tregs from siplizumab cultures.

The authors cocultured the mixed lymphocyte reaction cells at 37 degrees C for around 6 days. CDR3 size: 14 residues. Looked up from germline, CDR1 is ENHRY and CDR2 is SYGVKD. After removal of 2 bases from V and 3 bases from J, the junction contained 3 bases not matched to a gene. Using immunoSEQ multiplex PCR, the repertoire was profiled, and TCRdb retains in-frame clones only, with some absent. The data contain 9,000 to 13,000 clones, about 43% of them singletons. V is TRBV10-3 and J is TRBJ1-1; 7 bases line up with TRBD1. Input material: CFSE-low (dividing) CD4+ T cells sorted from an allogeneic mixed lymphocyte reaction. The sequence was obtained from a human donor in good health; the cells came from an allogeneic mixed lymphocyte reaction. CDR3 amino acids: CAISEGQGDTEAFF. CDR3 coding DNA: TGTGCCATCAGTGAGGGGCAGGGGGACACTGAAGCTTTCTTT.